The 4 T cell receptor beta chains listed next were all sequenced from one sample in a study of T cell repertoires in cytomegalovirus infection. Each CDR3 protein gets one entry after TCRdb re-called the reads with MiXCR. Among hundreds of thousands of distinct CDR3 sequences listed, 8% to 10% were seen once. Sequenced sample: PBMCs. The receptors derive from a human donor in good health (CMV status not recorded). Some clones in this sample may be carry-over from other donors' samples.

The chain employs TRBV12-3 or TRBV12-4 and TRBJ2-3; D is perhaps TRBD1 or TRBD2 (6 bases each). The CDR3 loop spans 15 amino acids. Trimming cost V 4 bases and J 6 bases, with 17 bases left between them. The CDR3 DNA reads TGTGCCAGCAGTTGGTACGGGGGCGTGGAGGATACGCAGTATTTT. As protein: CASSWYGGVEDTQYF.

This clonotype showed up many times. The chain joins TRBV7-9 to TRBJ2-2; TRBD2 matches 7 bases. The CDR3 loop spans 17 amino acids. The V segment lost 5 bases and the J segment 2 bases; nucleotides outside the gene matches: 11. Germline V gives CDR1 SEHNR, CDR2 FQNEAQ (reference sequence). Written as DNA, the CDR3 is TGTGCCAGCAGCCCCGCCCGGGAGCGGGGAAACACCGGGGAGCTGTTTTTT. Translating it yields CASSPARERGNTGELFF.

The chain is built from TRBV28 and TRBJ2-3; tentative D call: TRBD2 (6 bases). Germline V gene data show CDR1 as MDHEN and CDR2 as SYDVKM. This CDR3 region has 12 residues. The V end lost 5 bases, the J end lost 13 bases, and 16 bases lay between the germline ends. CDR3 in DNA: TGTGCCAGCAGTCGGAAGGGAGGACGAGAGTATTTT. This encodes CASSRKGGREYF.

This clonotype was seen at least ten times. The gene calls are TRBV7-9 and TRBJ2-5, with D perhaps assigned TRBD1 or TRBD2 (5 bases each). This CDR3 has 13 residues. The V and J ends lost 3 bases and 5 bases respectively, with 10 bases between them. Germline V CDR1 and CDR2: SEHNR, FQNEAQ (reference sequence). The CDR3 sequence is CASSLGRVETQYF. CDR3 DNA: TGTGCCAGCAGCTTGGGACGGGTCGAGACCCAGTACTTC.